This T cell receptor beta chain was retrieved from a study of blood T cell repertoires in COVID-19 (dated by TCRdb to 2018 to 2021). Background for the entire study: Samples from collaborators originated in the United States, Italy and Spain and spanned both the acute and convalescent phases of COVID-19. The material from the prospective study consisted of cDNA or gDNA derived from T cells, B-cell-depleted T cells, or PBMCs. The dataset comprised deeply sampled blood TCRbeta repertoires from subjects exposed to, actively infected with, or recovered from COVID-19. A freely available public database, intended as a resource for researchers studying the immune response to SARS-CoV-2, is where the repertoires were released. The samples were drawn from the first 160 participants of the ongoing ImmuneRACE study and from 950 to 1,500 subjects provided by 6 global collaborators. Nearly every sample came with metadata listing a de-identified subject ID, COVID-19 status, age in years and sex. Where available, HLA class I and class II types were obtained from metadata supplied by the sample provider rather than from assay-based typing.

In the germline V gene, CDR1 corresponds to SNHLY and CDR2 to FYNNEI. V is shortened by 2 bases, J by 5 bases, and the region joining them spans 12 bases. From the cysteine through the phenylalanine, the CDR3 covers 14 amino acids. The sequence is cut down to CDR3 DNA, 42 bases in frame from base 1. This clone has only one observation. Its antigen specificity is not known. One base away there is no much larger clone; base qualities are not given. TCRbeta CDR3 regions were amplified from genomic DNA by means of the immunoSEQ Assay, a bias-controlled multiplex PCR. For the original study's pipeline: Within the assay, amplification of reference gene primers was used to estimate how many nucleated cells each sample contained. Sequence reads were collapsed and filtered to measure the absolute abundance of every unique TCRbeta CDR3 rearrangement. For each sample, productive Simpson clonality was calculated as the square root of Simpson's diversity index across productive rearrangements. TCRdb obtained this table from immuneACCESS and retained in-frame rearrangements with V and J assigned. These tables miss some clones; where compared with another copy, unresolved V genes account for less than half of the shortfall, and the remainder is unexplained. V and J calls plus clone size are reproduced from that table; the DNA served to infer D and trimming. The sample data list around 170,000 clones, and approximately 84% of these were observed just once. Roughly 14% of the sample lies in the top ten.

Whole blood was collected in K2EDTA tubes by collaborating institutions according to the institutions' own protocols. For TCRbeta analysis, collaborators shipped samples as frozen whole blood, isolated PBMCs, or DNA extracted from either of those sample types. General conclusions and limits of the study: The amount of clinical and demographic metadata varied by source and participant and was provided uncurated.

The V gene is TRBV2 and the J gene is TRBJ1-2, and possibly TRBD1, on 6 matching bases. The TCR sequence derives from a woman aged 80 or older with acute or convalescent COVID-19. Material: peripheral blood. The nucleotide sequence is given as TGTGCCAGCAGTGAAAGGCGGACAGTTTATGGCTACACCTTC. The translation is CASSERRTVYGYTF.